These 2 T cell receptor beta chains came from one sample sequenced in a study of OX40 agonist ivuxolimab in advanced cancers. TCRdb keeps only in-frame clones here, not all; method: immunoSEQ multiplex PCR. The table lists more than 20,000 clones, 85% of them singletons. The material sequenced was CD4+ or CD8+ T cells sorted from blood, taken in a trial of the OX40 agonist ivuxolimab. These receptors were taken from an adult with an advanced solid tumor such as melanoma, head and neck, liver or kidney cancer.

The chain joins TRBV6-5 to TRBJ2-1, with D possibly matching TRBD2 (6 bases). The germline gives CDR1 MNHEY, CDR2 SVGAGI. The CDR3 has 15 residues. The V and J ends lost 4 bases and 9 bases respectively, with 19 bases between them. For the CDR3, the DNA is TGTGCCAGCAGTTTAACTAGCTCTGTTGTCGGTGAGCAGTTCTTC. Its translation: CASSLTSSVVGEQFF.

V usage is TRBV6-1 and J usage is TRBJ2-7; D may correspond to TRBD1 or TRBD2 (5 bases each). Germline assignment: CDR1 MNHNS and CDR2 SASEGT. The ends were cut back, 2 bases at V and 3 bases at J, with 8 bases in the middle. This CDR3 has 13 amino acids. CDR3 DNA sequence: TGTGCCAGCAGTGAAAGGGACCTCTACGAGCAGTACTTC. This encodes CASSERDLYEQYF.